These 2 T cell receptor beta chains were all obtained from the same sample, sequenced in a study of early T cells in non-severe SARS-CoV-2 infection. TCRdb ran MiXCR on the 5' RACE reads and lists one entry per CDR3 protein. The sample shows tens of thousands of distinct CDR3 sequences, less than 15% of them seen only once. The sample comprised whole blood. The receptors here all came from an adult who was a healthcare worker with PCR-confirmed SARS-CoV-2 infection or an uninfected control (not recorded which).

This clonotype occurred many times. This chain's CDR3 is CASSRSGLSSYEQYF. DNA for the CDR3: TGTGCCAGCAGTCGTTCCGGCCTTTCCTCCTACGAGCAGTACTTC. V gene TRBV27 combines with J gene TRBJ2-7, with unresolved D. Germline CDR1 is MNHEY and CDR2 is SMNVEV (reference sequence). Trimming shortened V by 5 bases and J by 0 bases, and 14 bases separated the two germline ends. The CDR3 length is 15 residues.

This clonotype was observed a few times. The gene calls are TRBV27 and TRBJ1-1; TRBD1 might be the D (6 bases). Germline V gene data show CDR1 as MNHEY and CDR2 as SMNVEV (reference sequence). The CDR3 runs to 14 residues. V was clipped by 9 bases and J by 1 base, with 15 bases between them. The CDR3 reads CASKNRGENTEAFF. The CDR3 DNA is TGTGCCAGTAAGAATAGGGGGGAGAACACTGAAGCTTTCTTT.